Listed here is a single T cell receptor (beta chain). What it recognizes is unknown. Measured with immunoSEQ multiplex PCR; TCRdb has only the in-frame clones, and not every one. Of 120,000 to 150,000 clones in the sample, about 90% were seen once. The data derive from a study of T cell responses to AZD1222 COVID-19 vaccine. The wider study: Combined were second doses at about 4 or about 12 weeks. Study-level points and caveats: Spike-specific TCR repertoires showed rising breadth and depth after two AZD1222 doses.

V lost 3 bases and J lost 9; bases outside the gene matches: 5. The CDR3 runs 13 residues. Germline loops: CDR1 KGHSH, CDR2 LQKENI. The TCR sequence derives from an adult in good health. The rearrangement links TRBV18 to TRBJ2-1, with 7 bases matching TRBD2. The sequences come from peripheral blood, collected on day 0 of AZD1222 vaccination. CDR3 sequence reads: CASSPIGGGEQFF. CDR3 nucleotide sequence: TGTGCCAGCTCACCGATTGGGGGGGGTGAGCAGTTCTTC. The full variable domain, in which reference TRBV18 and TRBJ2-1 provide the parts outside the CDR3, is NAGVMQNPRHLVRRRGQEARLRCSPMKGHSHVYWYRQLPEEGLKFMVYLQKENIIDESGMPKERFSAEFPKEGPSILRIQQVVRGDSAAYFCASSPIGGGEQFFGPGTRLTVL.